One and the same sample provided the 17 T cell receptor beta chains below, sequenced in a study of T cells in women clearing cervical HPV infection. Profiling relied on immunoSEQ multiplex PCR, and the TCRdb table lists in-frame clones only, not all of them. The table lists about 20,000 clones. Source material: blood buffy coat. The source of these receptors is a woman aged 18 to 75 with a cervical HPV16 infection that either progressed to CIN3+ or cleared (not recorded which).

As concerns this clone: Read sequence stops 3 residues before the CDR3 end, and the germline J gene provides the missing end. V and J are TRBV19 and TRBJ1-5; 7 bases line up with TRBD1. The trim removed 6 bases at V and 0 bases at J, leaving 2 bases unmatched. There are 14 residues in the CDR3. CDR1 is LNHDA and CDR2 is SQIVND in the germline V gene (reference sequence). CDR3 loop: CASRHRGSNQPQHF. The covered CDR3 bases are TGTGCCAGTAGGCACAGGGGTAGCAATCAGCCC.

Worth noting for this clone: The CDR3 is cut off 3 residues early in the read; its end comes from the germline J gene. The J gene is TRBJ2-3, the V gene TRBV7-2; 7 nucleotides align to TRBD1. Germline CDR1 SGHTA, CDR2 FQGNSA. The CDR3 runs to 15 residues. CDR3 bases read: TGTGCCAGCAGCGTCCGGGACAGCCAAAATCAGCCG. Encoded protein: CASSVRDSQNQP. The CDR3 reads in full as CASSVRDSQNQPQYF.

With respect to this clone: Read sequence stops 3 residues before the CDR3 end, and the germline J gene provides the missing end. The chain carries TRBV6-4 and TRBJ1-2; TRBD1 might be the D (5 bases). CDR3 length: 14 residues. Germline V gene sequence: CDR1 MRHNA, CDR2 SNTAGT. V was shortened by 4 bases and J by 4 bases, with 13 bases between the two germline ends. The CDR3 sequence is CASSAGVLTYGYTF. The sequenced CDR3 bases are TGTGCCAGCAGTGCGGGGGTCTTGACCTATGGC.

A note on this clone: The sample contains more than one DNA sequence encoding this CDR3. The sequenced CDR3 bases are TGTGCCAGTAGTACCTGGGCAGGCGGGGAGAATGAG. Residues: CASSTWAGGENE. The complete CDR3 sequence is CASSTWAGGENEAFF. V usage is TRBV19 and J usage is TRBJ1-1, with no clear D. The read terminates 3 residues ahead of where the CDR3 ends, so the germline J gene completes it. This CDR3 contains 15 residues. CDR1 is LNHDA, CDR2 SQIVND, per germline (reference sequence). The full variable domain, completed using reference TRBV19 and TRBJ1-1, is DGGITQSPKYLFRKEGQNVTLSCEQNLNHDAMYWYRQDPGQGLRLIYYSQIVNDFQKGDIAEGYSVSREKKESFPLTVTSAQKNPTAFYLCASSTWAGGENEAFFGQGTRLTVV.

This CDR3 is CASSISRTLSPPSRYTF. The CDR3 bases that were read are TGTGCCAGTAGTATCTCAAGAACCTTAAGCCCCCCCTCTCGC. The rearrangement joins TRBV19 to TRBJ1-2; D is undetermined. The CDR3 end is not reached by the read, which stops 3 residues before it; the germline J gene fills it in. The CDR3 is made up of 17 amino acids. Germline CDR1 LNHDA, CDR2 SQIVND (reference sequence).

CDR3 DNA (partial): TGCAGTTTAGACAGGTCAGGAGAAAAA. Residues: CSLDRSGEK. The entire CDR3 sequence reads CSLDRSGEKLFF. The chain uses TRBV20-1 and TRBJ1-4; perhaps TRBD1 as D (6 bases). The CDR3 extends 3 residues past the end of the read, so its final part is completed from the germline J gene. The CDR3 loop spans 12 amino acids. The V gene's germline CDR1 is DFQATT and CDR2 SNEGSKA (reference sequence). The germline V and J ends were trimmed by 8 bases and 8 bases, with 15 bases remaining between them.

With regard to this clone: The junction and the germline gene differ at one end; a read error may be behind it. Coverage ceases 3 residues before the CDR3 finishes, and the germline J gene fills in the end. V and J are TRBV6-2 or TRBV6-3 and TRBJ2-6; TRBD1 matches 7 bases. The CDR3 is 15 residues long. Germline V lookup: CDR1 MNHEY, CDR2 SVGEGT. CDR3 sequence reads: CASRYSTGGANVLTF. Partial CDR3 DNA: TGTGCCAGCAGATACTCGACAGGGGGGGCCAACGTC.

As concerns this clone: Read sequence stops 3 residues before the CDR3 end, and the germline J gene provides the missing end. This chain joins TRBV7-9 and TRBJ2-6; 7 positions agree with TRBD2. This CDR3 is built from 15 residues. V was pared by 3 bases and J by 3 bases, with 2 bases of the junction left unmatched. Germline CDR1 is SEHNR and CDR2 is FQNEAQ (reference sequence). The DNA read from the CDR3 is TGTGCCAGCAGCTTGGGGGGGTATGGGGCCAACGTC. It translates to CASSLGGYGANV. The CDR3 as a whole reads CASSLGGYGANVLTF.

On this clone itself: The read gets to within 3 residues of the CDR3 end, and the germline J gene fills in the rest. The V gene is TRBV20-1, the J gene TRBJ1-3, with 7 bases identical to TRBD1. This CDR3 is built from 17 residues. J lost 3 bases, V lost 0 bases, and 11 bases had no gene match. CDR1 is DFQATT, CDR2 SNEGSKA, per germline (reference sequence). CDR3 DNA (partial): TGCAGTGCTAGAGACTTTCTTACAGGGGAGGGTGGAAACACC. This gives the protein CSARDFLTGEGGNT. The full-length CDR3 reads as CSARDFLTGEGGNTIYF.

Concerning this clone itself: The read finishes 3 residues shy of the CDR3 end, and the germline J gene is used to complete it. The chain is built from TRBV27 and TRBJ2-1; TRBD2 aligns across 9 bases. Trimming cost V 4 bases and J 8 bases; bases outside gene matches: 9. The CDR3 consists of 15 residues. In germline, CDR1 is MNHEY, CDR2 SMNVEV (reference sequence). Partial CDR3 DNA: TGTGCCAGCAGTTCCTTAGCGGGAGATAGGGATGAG. This codes for CASSSLAGDRDE. The full CDR3 is CASSSLAGDRDEQFF.

The CDR3 is CASSAWPATNEKLFF. CDR3 DNA (partial): TGTGCCAGTAGCGCCTGGCCTGCAACTAATGAAAAG. The chain couples TRBV19 to TRBJ2-2; D gene ambiguous. The read is 3 residues too short to cover the CDR3 end, so that end is filled in from the germline J gene. This CDR3 is built from 15 residues. Germline CDR1 LNHDA, CDR2 SQIVND (reference sequence).

On this clone itself: The sequence runs out 3 residues before the end of the CDR3; the remainder is reconstructed from the germline J gene. The rearrangement links TRBV14 to TRBJ2-5; the D gene is possibly TRBD1 (6 bases). Germline-derived CDR1 and CDR2 are SGHDN and FVKESK. The CDR3 length is 20 residues. Between the trimmed V and J ends, which lost 0 bases and 0 bases, there was a span of 23 bases. CDR3 loop: CASSQDLRWVGQNDQETQYF. The sequenced part of the CDR3 DNA is TGTGCCAGCAGCCAAGATCTCCGGTGGGTAGGACAGAACGACCAAGAGACC.

Turning to this clone: The read falls 3 residues short of the CDR3 end, and the missing part is taken from the germline J gene. The chain has TRBV7-9 and TRBJ2-7; D is possibly TRBD2 (5 bases). Trimming removed 1 base from V and 4 bases from J, with 11 bases in between. Germline loops: CDR1 SEHNR, CDR2 FQNEAQ (reference sequence). The CDR3 contains 14 residues. CDR3 bases read: TGTGCCAGCAGCTTAGAGGTTGAGGGTTACGAG. It yields the protein CASSLEVEGYE. From start to end, the CDR3 is CASSLEVEGYEQYF.

On this clone itself: The read is 3 residues too short to cover the CDR3 end, so that end is filled in from the germline J gene. The chain uses TRBV28 and TRBJ2-1; 8 bases agree with TRBD2. CDR1 and CDR2 (germline): MDHEN, SYDVKM. Losses at the gene ends were 2 bases for V and 5 bases for J; bases not matched to a gene: 5. This CDR3 comprises 15 residues. The CDR3 bases that were read are TGTGCCAGCAGTTTAAATGCGGGAGGCCACAATGAG. It specifies CASSLNAGGHNE. The entire CDR3 is CASSLNAGGHNEQFF.

Points on this clone: The CDR3 end is not reached by the read, which stops 3 residues before it; the germline J gene fills it in. The rearrangement links TRBV20-1 to TRBJ2-4; 9 bases agree with TRBD1. Unmatched junction bases numbered 6, after V lost 3 bases and J lost 6 bases. The CDR3 spans 14 residues. The germline V gene encodes CDR1 DFQATT and CDR2 SNEGSKA (reference sequence). CDR3 bases read: TGCAGTGCTAGCTCCGGACAGGGGTCAAACATT. This codes for CSASSGQGSNI. The whole CDR3 reads CSASSGQGSNIQYF.

On this clone itself: The read ends 3 residues shy of where the CDR3 ends; the end is completed using the germline J gene. The chain links TRBV24-1 to TRBJ2-5, with D possibly being TRBD1 (8 bases). Germline V gene lookup returns CDR1 KGHDR and CDR2 SFDVKD. Trimming pared 3 bases from V and 4 bases from J, leaving 17 bases between. This CDR3 has 16 amino acids. The CDR3 spells CATSDPLTGEGETQYF. The CDR3 DNA, read in part, is TGTGCCACCAGTGATCCGTTGACAGGGGAGGGAGAGACC.

CDR3 residues: CAGGAVNQPQHF. The CDR3 DNA, read in part, is TGTGCCGGGGGGGCCGTCAATCAGCCC. This sequence joins TRBV11-2 and TRBJ1-5; tentatively, D is TRBD1 (6 bases). The read ends 3 residues shy of where the CDR3 ends; the end is completed using the germline J gene. The germline V and J ends were trimmed by 11 bases and 3 bases, with 11 bases remaining between them. The CDR3 runs to 12 residues. Germline V lookup: CDR1 SGHAT, CDR2 FQNNGV.